This T cell receptor beta chain was obtained from a study of long-term antiretroviral therapy in people with HIV. For this clone: The antigen remains unidentified.

The assay, immunoSEQ v3.0, was run at survey level. Sequencing was intended to reach about 35,000-50,000 T-cell genomes per sample. The method was immunoSEQ multiplex PCR; TCRdb's version includes in-frame clones alone and lacks a portion of them. The table shows about 12,000 clones, with 75% to 85% occurring only once. Findings of the study overall: The study found narrower CDR3 length ranges in HIV repertoires than in controls.

V was shortened by 5 bases and J by 6 bases, with 10 bases between the two germline ends. The CDR3 is 12 amino acids. The V gene's germline CDR1 is LNHDA and CDR2 SQIVND (reference sequence). This material consisted of unsorted PBMCs, taken 3.4 years after starting antiretroviral therapy. The chain combines TRBV19 with TRBJ1-1; D gene ambiguous. The source of this sequence is a man between 40 and 49 years old with HIV. CDR3 residues: CASSGKGPEAFF. CDR3 in DNA: TGTGCCAGTAGTGGCAAGGGCCCTGAAGCTTTCTTT.